Sequencing of this T cell receptor (beta chain) was carried out in a study of blood T cell repertoires in COVID-19. CDR1 and CDR2 (germline): LNHDA, SQIVND (reference sequence). Trimming removed 6 bases from V and 2 bases from J; junction bases left unmatched: 8. This CDR3 has 15 residues. The repertoire was sequenced with immunoSEQ multiplex PCR; TCRdb's copy has only in-frame clones and lacks some. The sample has about 45,000 clones, 80% to 90% seen once; the top ten hold about a tenth. The sample consisted of peripheral blood. This sequence originates from a human donor in a cohort sampled during active COVID-19. The chain is built from TRBV19 and TRBJ2-7; 9 positions match TRBD1. The CDR3 DNA sequence: TGTGCCAGTAGACCCCCGGGACAGGGTCCCTACGAGCAGTACTTC. It encodes CASRPPGQGPYEQYF.